This T cell receptor beta chain is drawn from a study of metastatic and nonmetastatic thyroid tumors. As for the study in general: Peripheral blood and tumor or nodule samples from malignant and benign thyroid patients were compared.

In the study's own analysis: Between-group CDR3 differences, defined by clinicopathological status, yielded a distant-metastasis classifier for papillary thyroid cancer. MiXCR was used by TCRdb to re-call the PCR reads. The V and J calls and clone size are TCRdb's, not the authors'. Altogether roughly 70,000 clones are present, less than 20% being singletons, with the ten largest covering 9.5% to 15%. In its sample, this clone was seen many times. Its target is unknown. Study results and limitations: Malignant thyroid tumors reportedly had TCR beta diversity that was significantly higher than in benign nodules, in blood and tumor.

Each patient came to thyroid surgery without any prior treatment (of any kind). The clonotype comes from a female donor with papillary thyroid cancer or a benign thyroid nodule (not recorded which). Some clones in this sample may be carry-over from other donors' samples. Specimen: blood.

CDR3 sequence reads: CASSLAIDTQYF. CDR3 nucleotide sequence: TGCGCCAGCAGCTTGGCCATAGATACGCAGTATTTT. The rearrangement uses TRBV5-1 and TRBJ2-3; D gene uncertain. V was clipped by 0 bases and J by 5 bases, with 4 bases between them. CDR1 is SGHRS, CDR2 YFSETQ, per germline. The CDR3 consists of 12 residues.